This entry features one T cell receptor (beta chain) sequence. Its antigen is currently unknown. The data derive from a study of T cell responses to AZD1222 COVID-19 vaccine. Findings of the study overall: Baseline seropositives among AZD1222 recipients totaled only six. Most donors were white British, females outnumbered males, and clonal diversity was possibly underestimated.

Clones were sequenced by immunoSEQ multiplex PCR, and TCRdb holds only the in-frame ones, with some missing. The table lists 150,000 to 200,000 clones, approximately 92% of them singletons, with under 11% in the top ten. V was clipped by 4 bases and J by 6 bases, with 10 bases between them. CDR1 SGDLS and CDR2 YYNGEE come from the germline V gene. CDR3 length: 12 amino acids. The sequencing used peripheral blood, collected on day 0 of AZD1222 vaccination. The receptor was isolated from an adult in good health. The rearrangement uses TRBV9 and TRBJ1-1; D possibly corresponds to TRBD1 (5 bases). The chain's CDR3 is CASSSRGAEAFF. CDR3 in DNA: TGTGCCAGCAGCTCTAGGGGCGCTGAAGCTTTCTTT.